The present T cell receptor (beta chain) was sequenced within a study of CD8 T cells in Susac syndrome. The length of the CDR3 is 18 residues. J lost 6 bases, V lost 3 bases, and 14 bases had no gene match. Random hexamers were used to reverse transcribe an amount of about 0.45 to 1 ug RNA. In TCRdb, the immunoSEQ multiplex PCR reads were re-called with MiXCR into one record per CDR3 protein. The table shows about 19,000 distinct CDR3 sequences, with roughly 95% occurring only once. This chain connects TRBV12-3 or TRBV12-4 to TRBJ1-4; 9 nucleotides match TRBD1. The sequencing sample was made of CD8+ T cells from PBMCs. The receptor's source is a human donor in good health. CDR3 nucleotide sequence: TGTGCCAGCAGTTTCAAGCTCGGGACAGGGTTTAATGATGAAAAACTGTTTTTT. Its translation is CASSFKLGTGFNDEKLFF.